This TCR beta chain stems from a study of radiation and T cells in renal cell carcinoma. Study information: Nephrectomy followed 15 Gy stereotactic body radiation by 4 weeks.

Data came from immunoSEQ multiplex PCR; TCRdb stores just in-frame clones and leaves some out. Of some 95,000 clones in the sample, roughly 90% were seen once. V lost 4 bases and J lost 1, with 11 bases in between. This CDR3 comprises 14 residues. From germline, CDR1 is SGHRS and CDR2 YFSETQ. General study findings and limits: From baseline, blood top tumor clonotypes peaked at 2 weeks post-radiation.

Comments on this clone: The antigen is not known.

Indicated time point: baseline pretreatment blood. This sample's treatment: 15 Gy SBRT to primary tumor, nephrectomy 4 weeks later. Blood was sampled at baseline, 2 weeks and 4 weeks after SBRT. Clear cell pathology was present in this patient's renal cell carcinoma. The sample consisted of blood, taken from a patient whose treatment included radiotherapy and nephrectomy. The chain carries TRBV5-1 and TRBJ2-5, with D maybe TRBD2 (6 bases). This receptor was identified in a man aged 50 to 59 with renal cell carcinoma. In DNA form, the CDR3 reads TGCGCCAGCAGCAAGGGACTGTTCCAAGAGACCCAGTACTTC. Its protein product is CASSKGLFQETQYF.